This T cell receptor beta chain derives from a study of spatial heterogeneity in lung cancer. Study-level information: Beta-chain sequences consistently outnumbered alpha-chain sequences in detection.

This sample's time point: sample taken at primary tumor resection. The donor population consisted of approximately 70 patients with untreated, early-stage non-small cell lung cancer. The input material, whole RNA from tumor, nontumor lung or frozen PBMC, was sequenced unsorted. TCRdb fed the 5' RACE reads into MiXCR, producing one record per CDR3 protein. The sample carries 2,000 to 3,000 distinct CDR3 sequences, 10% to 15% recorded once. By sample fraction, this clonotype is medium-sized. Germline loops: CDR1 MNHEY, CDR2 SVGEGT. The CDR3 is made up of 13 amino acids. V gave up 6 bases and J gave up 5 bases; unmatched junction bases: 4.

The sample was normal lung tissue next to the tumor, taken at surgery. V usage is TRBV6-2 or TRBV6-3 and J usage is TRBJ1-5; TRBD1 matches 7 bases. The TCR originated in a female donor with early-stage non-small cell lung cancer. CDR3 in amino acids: CASSPDRDQPQHF. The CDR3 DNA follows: TGTGCCAGCAGCCCCGACAGGGATCAGCCCCAGCATTTT.